This entry describes one T cell receptor (beta chain). Some clones are missing from TCRdb's copy, which holds only in-frame ones; the method was immunoSEQ multiplex PCR. Here the sample spans fewer than 300,000 clones, roughly nine tenths being singletons. This entry comes from a study of blood T cell repertoires in COVID-19. Sequencing input: peripheral blood. This clonotype was obtained from a young woman with COVID-19, enrolled during active disease.

The CDR3 loop is CASSLTTMNTEAFF. For the CDR3, the DNA is TGCGCCAGCAGCTTGACAACCATGAACACTGAAGCTTTCTTT. This rearrangement joins TRBV5-1 to TRBJ1-1; D not certain. With 1 base removed from V and 0 bases from J, the gap between germline ends came to 7 bases. Per germline, CDR1 SGHRS and CDR2 YFSETQ. The CDR3 is 14 amino acids.